The 22 T cell receptor beta chains in this list originate from one sample, sequenced in a study of chemoradiotherapy in HPV16-positive cancers. Assay: immunoSEQ multiplex PCR; the TCRdb copy retains only in-frame clones and omits some. The sample contains approximately 1,500 clones, 65% to 85% of which appear only once. This material consisted of tumor tissue, taken from a patient who underwent chemoradiotherapy. The receptors come from a human donor with HPV-associated anogenital cancer.

This chain connects TRBV5-1 to TRBJ2-5; 9 nucleotides agree with TRBD2. The germline gives CDR1 SGHRS, CDR2 YFSETQ. The V segment lost 5 bases and the J segment 2 bases; nucleotides outside the gene matches: 7. There are 15 residues in the CDR3. The CDR3 region is CASRLSAGGQETQYF. DNA for the CDR3: TGCGCCAGCAGGTTATCGGCGGGGGGGCAAGAGACCCAGTACTTC.

Points on this clone: This CDR3 is also generated by other DNA sequences in the sample. V usage is TRBV9 and J usage is TRBJ2-2, with 11 bases fitting TRBD2. The germline V gene has CDR1 SGDLS and CDR2 YYNGEE. Trimming cost V 6 bases and J 2 bases; bases outside gene matches: 12. The CDR3 totals 18 residues. The CDR3 loop is CASTAGLAGITNTGELFF. CDR3 nucleotide sequence: TGTGCCAGCACCGCCGGACTAGCGGGTATCACTAACACCGGGGAGCTGTTTTTT. Based on the CDR3 plus reference TRBV9 and TRBJ2-2, the full variable domain is DSGVTQTPKHLITATGQRVTLRCSPRSGDLSVYWYQQSLDQGLQFLIQYYNGEERAKGNILERFSAQQFPDLHSELNLSSLELGDSALYFCASTAGLAGITNTGELFFGEGSRLTVL.

This chain links TRBV11-3 with TRBJ1-2; 8 bases align to TRBD1. CDR1 is SGHNT, CDR2 YENEEA, per germline. The CDR3 totals 13 residues. J gave up 7 bases and V 3 bases, and 4 bases lay outside the gene matches. The CDR3 here is CASSFGQGGGYTF. The DNA of the CDR3 is TGTGCCAGCAGCTTCGGACAGGGCGGTGGCTACACCTTC.

The V and J genes are TRBV14 and TRBJ2-7, with 7 bases that match TRBD1. The CDR3 consists of 15 residues. Germline V gives CDR1 SGHDN, CDR2 FVKESK. V shed 3 bases and J 1 base; nucleotides not matched to a gene: 6. The CDR3 here is CASSHRDSNSYEQYF. For the CDR3, the DNA is TGTGCCAGCAGCCACCGGGACAGCAATTCCTACGAGCAGTACTTC.

The J gene is TRBJ2-7, the V gene TRBV13; D call uncertain. The CDR3 has 15 residues. The germline V gene encodes CDR1 PRHDT and CDR2 FYEKMQ (reference sequence). Trimming removed 4 bases at V and 4 bases at J, with 17 bases between. CDR3 bases: TGTGCCAGCAGCTCCCTAGGCGCATCTCAGTACGAGCAGTACTTC. Amino acid sequence: CASSSLGASQYEQYF.

The chain uses TRBV29-1 and TRBJ2-3; 9 positions agree with TRBD1. V shed 6 bases and J 2 bases; nucleotides not matched to a gene: 6. The CDR3 runs to 14 residues. In germline, CDR1 is SQVTM, CDR2 ANQGSEA. In DNA form, the CDR3 reads TGCAGCGTCGGGACAGGGAGCTACACAGATACGCAGTATTTT. This sequence encodes CSVGTGSYTDTQYF.

The rearrangement uses TRBV10-3 and TRBJ2-2; 9 bases are a match to TRBD1. This CDR3 spans 13 amino acids. V gave up 10 bases and J gave up 7 bases; unmatched junction bases: 7. Germline V gives CDR1 ENHRY, CDR2 SYGVKD. CDR3 loop: CATVQGALGELFF. In DNA, the CDR3 is TGTGCCACCGTACAGGGGGCTCTCGGGGAGCTGTTTTTT.

This clone was counted between two and nine times. V gene TRBV2 combines with J gene TRBJ1-5, with a tentative D call TRBD1 (6 bases). The germline gives CDR1 SNHLY, CDR2 FYNNEI. The CDR3 is 14 residues long. The V and J ends lost 3 bases and 9 bases respectively, with 15 bases between them. CDR3 in amino acids: CASSEGGLGGPQHF. In nucleotides, the CDR3 is TGTGCCAGCAGTGAGGGGGGGCTTGGTGGGCCCCAGCATTTT.

The rearrangement uses TRBV2 and TRBJ1-5; tentative D call: TRBD1 (5 bases). The CDR3 spans 14 residues. Germline V gives CDR1 SNHLY, CDR2 FYNNEI. The V and J ends lost 8 bases and 2 bases respectively, with 13 bases between them. The CDR3 sequence is CASRGPMGNQPQHF. In nucleotides, the CDR3 is TGTGCCAGCCGGGGACCTATGGGCAATCAGCCCCAGCATTTT.

The chain links TRBV27 to TRBJ1-1, with D unresolved. Germline CDR1 is MNHEY and CDR2 is SMNVEV (reference sequence). The CDR3 is 15 residues long. V was pared by 3 bases and J by 3 bases, with 14 bases between. CDR3 sequence: CASSFVREEDTEAFF. The DNA of the CDR3 is TGTGCCAGCAGTTTCGTAAGGGAGGAGGACACTGAAGCTTTCTTT.

The genes are TRBV10-1 and TRBJ1-5; D remains unclear. V was shortened by 0 bases and J by 4 bases, with 4 bases between the two germline ends. Germline loops: CDR1 WNHNN, CDR2 SYGVQD (reference sequence). The CDR3 runs to 13 residues. DNA for the CDR3: TGCGCCAGCAGTGAGTCCCTGAATCAGCCCCAGCATTTT. Encoded protein: CASSESLNQPQHF.

The chain combines TRBV9 with TRBJ1-6; D not resolved. Trimming removed 0 bases from V and 7 bases from J, with 8 bases in between. CDR3 size: 14 residues. Germline V gene lookup returns CDR1 SGDLS and CDR2 YYNGEE. The CDR3 DNA follows: TGTGCCAGCAGCGTAGGGGAAAAAAATTCACCCCTCCACTTT. It encodes CASSVGEKNSPLHF.

This clone was detected only once. The rearrangement joins TRBV7-9 to TRBJ2-7; tentative D call: TRBD2 (6 bases). Germline lookup yields CDR1 SEHNR and CDR2 FQNEAQ (reference sequence). V shed 4 bases and J shed 2 bases, with 9 bases lying between them. The CDR3 extends over 13 amino acids. The CDR3 nucleotides are TGTGCCAGCAGCTCTTGGGGGGCCTACGAGCAGTACTTC. Translating it yields CASSSWGAYEQYF.

The rearrangement links TRBV2 to TRBJ2-1; the match to TRBD2 covers 8 bases. The CDR3 is made up of 15 amino acids. Germline CDR1 SNHLY, CDR2 FYNNEI. Losses at the gene ends were 8 bases for V and 1 base for J; bases not matched to a gene: 7. CDR3 region: CASALAGLSYNEQFF. CDR3 DNA: TGTGCCAGCGCCTTAGCGGGATTGTCCTACAATGAGCAGTTCTTC.

The chain employs TRBV6-1 and TRBJ1-2, with no clear D. Germline V gene lookup returns CDR1 MNHNS and CDR2 SASEGT. There are 13 residues in the CDR3. Trimming pared 9 bases from V and 2 bases from J, leaving 13 bases between. Here the CDR3 DNA reads TGTGCCAGTTTGCCTGACCACAACTATGGCTACACCTTC. It codes for CASLPDHNYGYTF.

The CDR3 DNA sequence: TGTGCCAGCAGCTTAGTTTCGGACCCTCTGTCCTACAATGAGCAGTTCTTC. Translating gives CASSLVSDPLSYNEQFF. This chain uses TRBV7-2 with TRBJ2-1; no firm D call. The CDR3 has 17 residues. Trimming removed 1 base at V and 1 base at J, with 14 bases between. Germline V gene lookup returns CDR1 SGHTA and CDR2 FQGNSA.

The chain employs TRBV11-2 and TRBJ1-6, with 7 bases identical to TRBD1. CDR3 length equals 15 residues. Trimming cost V 3 bases and J 5 bases; bases outside gene matches: 4. CDR1 SGHAT and CDR2 FQNNGV come from the germline V gene. Here the CDR3 reads CASSFSGTDNSPLHF. CDR3 in DNA: TGTGCCAGCAGCTTCTCCGGGACAGATAATTCACCCCTCCACTTT.

This chain links TRBV11-3 with TRBJ2-1, with a weak D call TRBD2 (5 bases). The CDR3 length is 11 residues. V was trimmed by 5 bases and J by 8 bases, leaving 7 bases between them. The germline CDR1 and CDR2 sequences are SGHNT and YENEEA. This chain's CDR3 is CASSGGYEQFF. The CDR3 nucleotides are TGTGCCAGCAGCGGAGGTTATGAGCAGTTCTTC.

Of note for this clone: The conserved phenylalanine or tryptophan is not found at the CDR3 terminus, so this likely reflects a read error. In DNA, the CDR3 is TGTGCCTGGGGTACGGGACAGGGGGAAGCGTACACCATATATGTT. Translated: CAWGTGQGEAYTIYV. This chain connects TRBV30 to TRBJ1-3; 11 positions match TRBD1. Germline V gene sequence: CDR1 GTSNPN, CDR2 SVGIG (reference sequence). Trimming at V came to 5 bases and at J to 8 bases, leaving 11 bases not matched to a gene. The CDR3 runs 15 residues.

The J gene is TRBJ2-7, the V gene TRBV5-5, with 9 bases fitting TRBD1. The CDR3 consists of 14 residues. CDR1 and CDR2 from the germline V gene are SGHKS and YYEKEE (reference sequence). Unmatched junction bases numbered 3, after V lost 4 bases and J lost 1 base. The CDR3 sequence: CASSPGTGSYEQYF. The CDR3 coding sequence is TGTGCCAGCAGCCCTGGGACAGGGTCCTACGAGCAGTACTTC.

This chain connects TRBV11-3 to TRBJ1-2; D is unresolved. The CDR3 is made up of 16 amino acids. The germline V gene encodes CDR1 SGHNT and CDR2 YENEEA. The V end lost 3 bases, the J end lost 3 bases, and 17 bases lay between the germline ends. The CDR3 loop is CASSFRTGLGDYGYTF. The CDR3 nucleotides are TGTGCCAGCAGCTTCAGAACGGGCCTCGGGGACTATGGCTACACCTTC.

The J gene is TRBJ2-3, the V gene TRBV7-9, with TRBD1 as a possible D gene (5 bases). The V end lost 4 bases, the J end lost 4 bases, and 24 bases lay between the germline ends. This CDR3 is built from 18 residues. Germline values: CDR1 SEHNR, CDR2 FQNEAQ (reference sequence). CDR3 DNA: TGTGCCAGCAGCTCCTCTACGCTCCGGATTTGGGGCTCAGATACGCAGTATTTT. Encoded protein: CASSSSTLRIWGSDTQYF.